This T cell receptor beta chain was sequenced in a study of blood T cell repertoires in COVID-19 (dated by TCRdb to about 2020). General notes on the study: The collaborator samples originated in the United States, Italy and Spain and spanned the acute and convalescent phases of COVID-19. The prospective study material was composed of cDNA or gDNA derived from T cells, B-cell-depleted T cells, or PBMCs. Deeply sampled blood TCRbeta repertoires from subjects exposed to, actively infected with, or recovered from COVID-19 were included in the dataset. A freely available public database, intended as a resource for researchers studying the immune response to SARS-CoV-2, is where the repertoires were released. Samples were obtained from the ongoing ImmuneRACE study (first 160 participants) and from over 1,000 subjects provided by 6 global collaborators. Nearly every sample came with metadata listing a de-identified subject ID, COVID-19 status, age in years and sex. Where available, HLA class I and class II types were obtained from metadata supplied by the sample provider rather than from assay-based typing. Study-level results and caveats: The quantity of clinical and demographic metadata differed by source and by participant and was supplied without curation.

The immunoSEQ Assay, a bias-controlled multiplex PCR, was used to amplify TCRbeta CDR3 regions from genomic DNA. Concerning the study's data processing: The number of nucleated cells in each sample was estimated from the amplification of reference gene primers within the assay. To quantify the absolute abundance of each unique TCRbeta CDR3 rearrangement, sequence reads were collapsed and filtered. For each sample, productive Simpson clonality was calculated by taking the square root of Simpson's diversity index across productive rearrangements. Here the immuneACCESS table is served through TCRdb, limited to in-frame sequences with V and J called. Missing clones are a known gap in these copies; in checked studies unresolved V genes cover under half, and the rest lacks a known reason. V and J calls and clone size are copied from that table; D and trimming were computed from the DNA. The sample table lists more than 200,000 clones, roughly 88% of them with a count of one. The ten top clones hold just under 6.5% of the sample.

To note about this clone: There is no known antigen for this receptor. No much larger clone is present one base from it, and per-base qualities are unavailable.

At one collaborating source in Seattle, patients were enrolled during active infection and were followed longitudinally through the course of disease. Whole blood was collected in K2EDTA tubes by collaborating institutions according to the institutions' own protocols. For TCRbeta analysis, collaborator samples were shipped as frozen whole blood, as isolated PBMCs, or as DNA extracted from either sample type. The sequence came from a woman in her twenties or thirties with COVID-19, enrolled during active disease. The specimen was peripheral blood.

CDR3 loop: CASSRDSSSYNEQFF. In nucleotides, the sequence is TGTGCCAGCTCCCGGGACAGTTCCTCCTACAATGAGCAGTTCTTC. This receptor chain uses TRBV18 and TRBJ2-1, with TRBD1 matching 7 junction bases. From the germline V gene, CDR1 is KGHSH and CDR2 is LQKENI. There are 15 amino acids in the CDR3, from cysteine to phenylalanine inclusive. Of the read, only the CDR3 DNA is kept; its 45 bases are in frame from base 1. V and J are trimmed by 6 bases and 0 bases, and the gene matches miss 5 bases of the junction. When the CDR3 is completed using the reference TRBV18 and TRBJ2-1 genes on either side, the full variable domain is NAGVMQNPRHLVRRRGQEARLRCSPMKGHSHVYWYRQLPEEGLKFMVYLQKENIIDESGMPKERFSAEFPKEGPSILRIQQVVRGDSAAYFCASSRDSSSYNEQFFGPGTRLTVL.